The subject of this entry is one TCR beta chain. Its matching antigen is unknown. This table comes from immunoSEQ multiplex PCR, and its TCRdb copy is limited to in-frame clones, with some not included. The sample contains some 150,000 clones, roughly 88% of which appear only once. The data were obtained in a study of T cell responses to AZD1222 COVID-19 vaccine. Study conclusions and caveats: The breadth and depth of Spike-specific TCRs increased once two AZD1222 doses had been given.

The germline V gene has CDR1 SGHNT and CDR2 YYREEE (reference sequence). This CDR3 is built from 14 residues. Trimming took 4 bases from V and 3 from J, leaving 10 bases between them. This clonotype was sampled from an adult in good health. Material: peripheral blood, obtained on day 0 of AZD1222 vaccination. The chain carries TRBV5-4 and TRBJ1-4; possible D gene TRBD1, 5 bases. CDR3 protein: CASSPDISNEKLFF. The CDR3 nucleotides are TGTGCCAGCAGCCCGGACATTTCTAATGAAAAACTGTTTTTT. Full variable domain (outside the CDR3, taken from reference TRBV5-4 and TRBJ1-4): ETGVTQSPTHLIKTRGQQVTLRCSSQSGHNTVSWYQQALGQGPQFIFQYYREEENGRGNFPPRFSGLQFPNYSSELNVNALELDDSALYLCASSPDISNEKLFFGSGTQLSVL.